This record concerns one T cell receptor (beta chain) sequence. Its antigen is unknown. This entry comes from a study of T cell repertoires in cytomegalovirus infection. Study-wide context: Indicated by public TCR beta signatures were CMV infection and matching HLA type.

TCRdb analysed the reads with MiXCR anew, one entry per CDR3 protein. The repertoire has approximately 730,000 distinct CDR3 sequences, around 31% of them found once; the top ten carry roughly 18%. Study-level points and caveats: CMV carriers having the relevant HLA were flagged by cumulative public TCR beta family frequency. Within the response measured ex vivo, HLA-C-restricted CMV-specific TCR beta clonotypes were dominant.

V shed 5 bases and J shed 10 bases, with 12 bases lying between them. The CDR3 covers 12 residues. The sequencing here drew on cultured PBMCs, taken from culture after CMV antigen stimulation. The sequence was collected from a human donor in good health (CMV status not recorded). Some clones in this sample may be carry-over from other donors' samples. The chain has TRBV12-3 or TRBV12-4 and TRBJ1-5, with TRBD1 as a possible D gene (5 bases). This CDR3 is CASSLRRGPQHF. The CDR3 DNA follows: TGTGCCAGCAGTCTACGTAGGGGCCCCCAGCATTTT.